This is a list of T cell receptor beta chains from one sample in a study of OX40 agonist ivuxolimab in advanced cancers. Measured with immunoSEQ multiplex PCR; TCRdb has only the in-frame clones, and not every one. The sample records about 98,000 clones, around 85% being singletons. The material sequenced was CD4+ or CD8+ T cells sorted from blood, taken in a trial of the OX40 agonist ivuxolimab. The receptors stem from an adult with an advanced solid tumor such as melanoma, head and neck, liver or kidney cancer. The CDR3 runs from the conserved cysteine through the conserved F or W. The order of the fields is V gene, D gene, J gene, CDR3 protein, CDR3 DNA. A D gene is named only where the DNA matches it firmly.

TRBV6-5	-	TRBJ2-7	CASARGGAIEEYF	TGTGCCAGCGCTAGGGGGGGGGCCATAGAGGAGTACTTC
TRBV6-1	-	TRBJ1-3	CASSEPFAIYF	TGTGCCAGCAGTGAACCTTTCGCCATATATTTT
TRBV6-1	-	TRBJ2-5	CASSDWGGQETQYF	TGTGCCAGCAGTGATTGGGGAGGTCAAGAGACCCAGTACTTC
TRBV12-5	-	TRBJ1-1	CASGLSTGNTEAFF	TGTGCTAGTGGTTTGTCGACGGGGAACACTGAAGCTTTCTTT
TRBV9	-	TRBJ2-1	CASSRLVPDNEQFF	TGTGCCAGCAGCAGACTAGTCCCCGACAATGAGCAGTTCTTC
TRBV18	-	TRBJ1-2	CASSPGAAYGYTF	TGTGCCAGCTCACCGGGCGCAGCTTATGGCTACACCTTC
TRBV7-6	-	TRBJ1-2	CASSSSLRSDYGYTF	TGTGCCAGCAGCTCGAGCCTTCGGTCAGACTATGGCTACACCTTC
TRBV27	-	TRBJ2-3	CASSPRRGSGSTDTQYF	TGTGCCAGCAGTCCCCGTAGAGGTAGTGGGAGCACAGATACGCAGTATTTT
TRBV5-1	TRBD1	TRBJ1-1	CASGRQGMNTEAFF	TGCGCCAGCGGAAGACAGGGGATGAACACTGAAGCTTTCTTT
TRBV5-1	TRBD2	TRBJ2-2	CASSAGGAGELFF	TGCGCCAGCAGCGCCGGGGGGGCCGGGGAGCTGTTTTTT
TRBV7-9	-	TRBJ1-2	CASSSTFSTNYGYTF	TGTGCCAGCAGCTCGACCTTCTCGACTAACTATGGCTACACCTTC
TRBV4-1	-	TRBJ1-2	CASSQEGPDSSFNYGYTF	TGCGCCAGCAGCCAAGAGGGTCCCGACAGCTCCTTCAACTATGGCTACACCTTC
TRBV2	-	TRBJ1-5	CASSVGSNQPQHF	TGTGCCAGCAGTGTCGGGAGCAATCAGCCCCAGCATTTT
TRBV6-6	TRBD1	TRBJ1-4	CASILNRDRGEKLFF	TGTGCCAGCATTCTTAACCGAGACAGGGGTGAAAAACTGTTTTTT
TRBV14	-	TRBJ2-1	CASSLGGAAYNEQFF	TGTGCCAGCAGCCTAGGAGGGGCCGCCTACAATGAGCAGTTCTTC
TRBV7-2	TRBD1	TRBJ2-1	CASSSDRGSYNEQFF	TGTGCCAGCAGCTCCGACAGGGGCTCCTACAATGAGCAGTTCTTC
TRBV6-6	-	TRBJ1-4	CASSYSNPEEKLFF	TGTGCCAGCAGTTACTCGAACCCGGAGGAAAAACTGTTTTTT